This T cell receptor beta chain emerged from a study of blood T cell repertoires in COVID-19. Study in general: Researchers got acute and convalescent COVID-19 samples from the United States, Italy and Spain. PBMCs, B-cell-depleted T cells, or T cells were the source of the cDNA or gDNA that made up the material.

The CDR3 has 14 amino acids. Losses at the gene ends were 7 bases for V and 12 bases for J; bases not matched to a gene: 11. Germline V gene sequence: CDR1 MNHEY, CDR2 SVGAGI. How the authors handled the data: From reference gene primer amplification, estimates of nucleated cell counts were derived. Some clones are missing from TCRdb's copy, which holds only in-frame ones; the method was immunoSEQ multiplex PCR. V and J calls plus clone size are reproduced from that table; the DNA served to infer D and trimming. The sample has 130,000 or so clones; almost 70% are singletons. The chain links TRBV6-5 to TRBJ2-1; 11 positions match TRBD1. Sample: peripheral blood. This clonotype originated in a woman between 70 and 85 years old with acute or convalescent COVID-19. CDR3 sequence (DNA): TGTGCCAGCATCACGAGGGGGACAGGGGGTCGGCAGTTCTTC. Residues: CASITRGTGGRQFF.